This TCR beta chain was profiled in a study of T cell repertoires in cytomegalovirus infection. In the study overall: Recently identified HLA-C-restricted CMV epitopes were among the peptides used. The public TCR beta signatures pointed to both CMV infection and matching HLA type.

CDR1 and CDR2 from the germline V gene are SGHTA and FQGNSA. V lost 5 bases to trimming and J lost 6 bases; unmatched junction nucleotides: 13. This CDR3 contains 18 residues. TCRdb analysed the reads with MiXCR anew, one entry per CDR3 protein. In the table there are roughly 920,000 distinct CDR3 sequences, approximately 31% of which are singletons. This clonotype was seen more than once but under ten times. The antigen is not known. Study-wide results and caveats: Cumulated frequencies of public TCR beta families served to identify carriers of CMV plus the relevant HLA. Clonotype analysis showed dominance of the ex vivo response by HLA-C-restricted CMV-specific TCR beta clonotypes.

The V and J genes are TRBV7-2 and TRBJ2-2; the match to TRBD2 covers 12 bases. The receptor was isolated from a human donor in good health (CMV status not recorded). Some clones in this sample may be carry-over from other donors' samples. The starting material was cultured CD8+ T cells from PBMCs, obtained from culture after CMV antigen stimulation. The CDR3 reads CASSPPASGGARAGELFF. The CDR3 bases are TGTGCCAGCAGCCCCCCGGCTAGCGGGGGGGCTCGGGCCGGGGAGCTGTTTTTT.